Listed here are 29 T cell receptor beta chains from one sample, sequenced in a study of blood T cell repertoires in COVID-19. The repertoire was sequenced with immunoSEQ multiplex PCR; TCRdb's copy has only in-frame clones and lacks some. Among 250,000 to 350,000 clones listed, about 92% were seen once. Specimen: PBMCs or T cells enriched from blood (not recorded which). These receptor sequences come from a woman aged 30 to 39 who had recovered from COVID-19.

This CDR3 reads CASSQDWAANYGYTF. The DNA for the CDR3 is TGTGCCAGCAGCCAAGATTGGGCAGCTAACTATGGCTACACCTTC. The chain employs TRBV4-2 and TRBJ1-2, with D hard to call. Germline CDR1 is LGHNA and CDR2 is YNFKEQ. The CDR3 runs 15 residues. V was trimmed by 0 bases and J by 0 bases, leaving 8 bases between them.

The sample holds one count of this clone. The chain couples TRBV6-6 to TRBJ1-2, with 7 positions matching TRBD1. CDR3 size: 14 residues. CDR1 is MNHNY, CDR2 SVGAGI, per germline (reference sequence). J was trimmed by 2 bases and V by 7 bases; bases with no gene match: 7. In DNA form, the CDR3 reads TGTGCCAGCACCCCCGGGACAGCGAACTATGGCTACACCTTC. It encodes CASTPGTANYGYTF.

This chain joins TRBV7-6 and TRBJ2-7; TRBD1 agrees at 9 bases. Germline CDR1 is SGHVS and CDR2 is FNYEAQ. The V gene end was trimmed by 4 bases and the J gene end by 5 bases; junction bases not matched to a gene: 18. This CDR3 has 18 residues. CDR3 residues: CASSSGLGTGRLTDEQYF. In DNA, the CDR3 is TGTGCCAGCAGCTCAGGCCTCGGGACAGGGCGGTTGACGGACGAGCAGTACTTC.

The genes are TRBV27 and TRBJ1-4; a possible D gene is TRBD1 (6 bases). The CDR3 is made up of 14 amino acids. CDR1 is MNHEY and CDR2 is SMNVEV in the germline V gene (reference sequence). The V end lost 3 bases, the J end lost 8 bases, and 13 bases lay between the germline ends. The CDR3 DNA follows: TGTGCCAGCAGTTTGACCAGGGGTGAGGAAAAACTGTTTTTT. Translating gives CASSLTRGEEKLFF.

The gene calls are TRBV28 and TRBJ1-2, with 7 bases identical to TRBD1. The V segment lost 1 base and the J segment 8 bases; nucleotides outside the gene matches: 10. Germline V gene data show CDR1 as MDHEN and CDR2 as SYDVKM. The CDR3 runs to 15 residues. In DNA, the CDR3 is TGTGCCAGCAGTTTATTTGGTTGGACAGGCTCCGGCTACACCTTC. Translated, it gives CASSLFGWTGSGYTF.

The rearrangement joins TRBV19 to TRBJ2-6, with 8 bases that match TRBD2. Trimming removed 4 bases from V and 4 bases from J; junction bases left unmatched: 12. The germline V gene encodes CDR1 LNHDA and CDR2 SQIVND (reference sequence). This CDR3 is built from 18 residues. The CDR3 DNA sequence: TGTGCCAGTAGTAGACCTGGACTAGCTCCTAAGGGGGCCAACGTCCTGACTTTC. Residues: CASSRPGLAPKGANVLTF.

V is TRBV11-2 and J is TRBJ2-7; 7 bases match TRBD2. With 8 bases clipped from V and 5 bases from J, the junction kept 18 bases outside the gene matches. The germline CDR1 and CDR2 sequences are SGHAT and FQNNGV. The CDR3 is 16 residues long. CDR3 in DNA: TGTGCCAGCGGCCCACACTTGGGGACGGGGGGACACGAGCAGTACTTC. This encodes CASGPHLGTGGHEQYF.

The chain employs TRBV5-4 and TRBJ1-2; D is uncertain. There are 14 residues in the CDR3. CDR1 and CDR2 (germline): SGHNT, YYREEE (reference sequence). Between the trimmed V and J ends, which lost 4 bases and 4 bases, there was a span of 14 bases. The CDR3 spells CASSRGDGPYGYTF. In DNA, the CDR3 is TGTGCCAGCAGCCGTGGAGACGGCCCCTATGGCTACACCTTC.

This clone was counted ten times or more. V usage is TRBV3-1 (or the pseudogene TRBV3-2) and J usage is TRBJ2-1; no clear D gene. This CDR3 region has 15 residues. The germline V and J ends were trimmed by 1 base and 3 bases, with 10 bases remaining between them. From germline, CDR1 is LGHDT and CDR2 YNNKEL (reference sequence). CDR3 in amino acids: CASSQGPRFYNEQFF. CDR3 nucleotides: TGTGCCAGCAGCCAAGGCCCGAGGTTCTACAATGAGCAGTTCTTC.

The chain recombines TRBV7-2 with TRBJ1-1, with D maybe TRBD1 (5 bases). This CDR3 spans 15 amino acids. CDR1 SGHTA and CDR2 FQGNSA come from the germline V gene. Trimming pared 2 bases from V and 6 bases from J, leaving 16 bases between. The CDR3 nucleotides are TGTGCCAGCAGCTTATCCCCCGGAACGGGGGCTGAAGCTTTCTTT. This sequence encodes CASSLSPGTGAEAFF.

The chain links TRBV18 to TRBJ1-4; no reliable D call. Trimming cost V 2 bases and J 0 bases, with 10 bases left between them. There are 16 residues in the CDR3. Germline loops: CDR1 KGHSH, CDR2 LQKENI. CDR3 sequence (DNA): TGTGCCAGCTCACCAACGTCCGGGGCAACTAATGAAAAACTGTTTTTT. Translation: CASSPTSGATNEKLFF.

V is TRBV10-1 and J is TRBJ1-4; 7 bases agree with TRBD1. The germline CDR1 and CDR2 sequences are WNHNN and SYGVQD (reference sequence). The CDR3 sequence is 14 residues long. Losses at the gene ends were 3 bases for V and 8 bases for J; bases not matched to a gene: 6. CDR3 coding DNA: TGCGCCAGCAGTGAAGACAGGGTAGGGGAAAAACTGTTTTTT. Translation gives CASSEDRVGEKLFF.

The CDR3 here is CASSLATHRGNTEAFF. In DNA, the CDR3 is TGTGCCAGCAGTTTAGCAACCCACAGGGGGAACACTGAAGCTTTCTTT. The chain carries TRBV28 and TRBJ1-1; 7 nucleotides agree with TRBD1. This CDR3 is 16 amino acids long. CDR1 and CDR2 from the germline V gene are MDHEN and SYDVKM. Trimming at V came to 2 bases and at J to 1 base, leaving 7 bases not matched to a gene.

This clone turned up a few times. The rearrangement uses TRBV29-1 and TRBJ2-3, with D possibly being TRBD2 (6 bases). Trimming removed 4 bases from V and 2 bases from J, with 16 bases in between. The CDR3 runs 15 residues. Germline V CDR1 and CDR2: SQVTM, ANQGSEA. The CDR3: CSVVGRGRNTDTQYF. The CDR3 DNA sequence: TGCAGCGTTGTAGGGCGGGGACGGAACACAGATACGCAGTATTTT.

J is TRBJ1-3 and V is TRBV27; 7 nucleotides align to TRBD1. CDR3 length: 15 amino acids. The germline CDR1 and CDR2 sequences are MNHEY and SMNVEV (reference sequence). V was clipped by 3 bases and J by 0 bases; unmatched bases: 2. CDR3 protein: CASSFTGDSGNTIYF. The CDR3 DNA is TGTGCCAGCAGTTTTACAGGGGACTCTGGAAACACCATATATTTT.

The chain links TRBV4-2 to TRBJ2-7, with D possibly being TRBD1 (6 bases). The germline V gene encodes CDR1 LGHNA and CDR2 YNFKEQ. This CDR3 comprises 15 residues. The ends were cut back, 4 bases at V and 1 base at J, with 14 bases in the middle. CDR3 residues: CASSPSGANSYEQYF. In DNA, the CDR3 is TGTGCCAGCAGCCCTTCAGGGGCCAATTCCTACGAGCAGTACTTC.

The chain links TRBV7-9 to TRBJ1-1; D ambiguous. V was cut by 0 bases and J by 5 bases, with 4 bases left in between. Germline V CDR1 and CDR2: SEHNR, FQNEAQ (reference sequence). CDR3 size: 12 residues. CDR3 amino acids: CASSLAYTEAFF. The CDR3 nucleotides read TGTGCCAGCAGCTTAGCATATACTGAAGCTTTCTTT.

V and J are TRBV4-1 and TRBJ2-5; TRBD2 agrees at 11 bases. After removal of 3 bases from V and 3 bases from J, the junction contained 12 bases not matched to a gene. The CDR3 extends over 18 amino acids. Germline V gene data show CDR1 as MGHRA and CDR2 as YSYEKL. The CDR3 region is CASSQSPGLAVLEETQYF. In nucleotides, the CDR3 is TGCGCCAGCAGCCAGAGTCCGGGACTAGCGGTGTTGGAAGAGACCCAGTACTTC.

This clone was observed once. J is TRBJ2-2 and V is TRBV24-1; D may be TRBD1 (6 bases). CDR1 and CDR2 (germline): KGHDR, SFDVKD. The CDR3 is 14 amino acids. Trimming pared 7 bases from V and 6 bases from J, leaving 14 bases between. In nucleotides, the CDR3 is TGTGCCACCAGCCTGCAGGGGCCCGCCGGGGAGCTGTTTTTT. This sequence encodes CATSLQGPAGELFF.

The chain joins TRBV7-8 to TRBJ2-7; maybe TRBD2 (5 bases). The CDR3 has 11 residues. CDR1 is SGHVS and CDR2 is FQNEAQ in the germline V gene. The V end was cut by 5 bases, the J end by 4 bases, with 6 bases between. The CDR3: CASSPGYEQYF. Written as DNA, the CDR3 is TGTGCCAGCAGCCCGGGATACGAGCAGTACTTC.

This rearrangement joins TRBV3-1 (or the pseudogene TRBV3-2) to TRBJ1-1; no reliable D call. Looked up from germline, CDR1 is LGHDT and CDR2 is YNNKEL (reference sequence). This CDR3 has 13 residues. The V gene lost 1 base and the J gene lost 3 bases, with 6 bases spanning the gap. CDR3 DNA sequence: TGTGCCAGCAGCCAAGGGCCTGACACTGAAGCTTTCTTT. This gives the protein CASSQGPDTEAFF.

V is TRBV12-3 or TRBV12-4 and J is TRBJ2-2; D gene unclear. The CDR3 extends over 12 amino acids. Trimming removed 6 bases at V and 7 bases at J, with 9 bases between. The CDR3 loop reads CASSPSSGELFF. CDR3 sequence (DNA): TGTGCCAGCAGCCCCTCCAGCGGGGAGCTGTTTTTT.

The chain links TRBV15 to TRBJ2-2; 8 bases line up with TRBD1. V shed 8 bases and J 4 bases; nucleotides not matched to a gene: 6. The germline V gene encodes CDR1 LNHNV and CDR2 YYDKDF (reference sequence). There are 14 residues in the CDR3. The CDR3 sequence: CATRRQGFTGELFF. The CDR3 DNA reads TGTGCCACCCGGAGACAGGGGTTCACCGGGGAGCTGTTTTTT.

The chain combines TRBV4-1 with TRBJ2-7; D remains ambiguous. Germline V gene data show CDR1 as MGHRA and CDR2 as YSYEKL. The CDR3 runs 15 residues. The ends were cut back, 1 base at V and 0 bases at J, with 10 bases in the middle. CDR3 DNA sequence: TGCGCCAGCAGCCAAGCTATAACGGTCTCCTACGAGCAGTACTTC. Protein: CASSQAITVSYEQYF.

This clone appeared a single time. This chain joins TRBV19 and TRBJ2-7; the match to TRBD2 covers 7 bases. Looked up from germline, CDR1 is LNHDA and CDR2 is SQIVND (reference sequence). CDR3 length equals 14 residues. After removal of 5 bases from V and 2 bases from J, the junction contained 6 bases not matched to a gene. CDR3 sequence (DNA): TGTGCCAGTAGTGGCCGCGGGGGACCCTACGAGCAGTACTTC. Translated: CASSGRGGPYEQYF.

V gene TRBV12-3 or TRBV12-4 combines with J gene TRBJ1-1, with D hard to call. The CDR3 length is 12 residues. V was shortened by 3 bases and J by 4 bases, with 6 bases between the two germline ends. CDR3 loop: CASSFVSTEAFF. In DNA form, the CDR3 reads TGTGCCAGCAGTTTTGTCAGCACTGAAGCTTTCTTT.

The CDR3 DNA reads as TGTGCCAGTAGTATGCCGGGACAGGGTCGCAATGAGCAGTTCTTC. This gives the protein CASSMPGQGRNEQFF. The chain uses TRBV19 and TRBJ2-1, with TRBD1 identical over 9 bases. V shed 3 bases, J shed 6 bases, and the junction held 6 bases outside the gene matches. CDR1 LNHDA and CDR2 SQIVND come from the germline V gene (reference sequence). There are 15 residues in the CDR3. The full variable domain, its missing parts supplied by reference TRBV19 and TRBJ2-1, is DGGITQSPKYLFRKEGQNVTLSCEQNLNHDAMYWYRQDPGQGLRLIYYSQIVNDFQKGDIAEGYSVSREKKESFPLTVTSAQKNPTAFYLCASSMPGQGRNEQFFGPGTRLTVL.

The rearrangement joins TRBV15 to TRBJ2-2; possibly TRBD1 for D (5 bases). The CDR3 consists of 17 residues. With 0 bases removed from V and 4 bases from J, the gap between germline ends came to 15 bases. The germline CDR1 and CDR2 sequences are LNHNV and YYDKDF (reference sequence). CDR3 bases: TGTGCCACCAGCAGAGACCAGCAGGGCTGGGGCACCGGGGAGCTGTTTTTT. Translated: CATSRDQQGWGTGELFF.

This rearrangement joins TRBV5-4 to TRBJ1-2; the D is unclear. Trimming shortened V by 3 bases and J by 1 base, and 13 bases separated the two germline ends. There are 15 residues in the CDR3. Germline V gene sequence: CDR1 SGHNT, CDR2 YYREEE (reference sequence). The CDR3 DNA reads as TGTGCCAGCAGCTCTCCGGGAGAAATTAACTATGGCTACACCTTC. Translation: CASSSPGEINYGYTF.